These T cell receptor beta chains were read from a single sample in a study of blood T cell repertoires in COVID-19. TCRdb's copy holds only in-frame clones and misses some; the assay was immunoSEQ multiplex PCR. The top ten clones hold about 0.76% of a sample with 190,000 or so clones, around 95% of them seen once. Sequences were obtained from peripheral blood. The receptors derive from a man under 40 with COVID-19, enrolled during active disease. CDR3s include the opening cysteine and the closing phenylalanine or tryptophan. A D gene is named only where the DNA matches it firmly. Where a row states a size, it is once, few, many or the class of an expanded clone; other rows omit it.

j_gene	abundance	d_gene	v_gene	CDR3aa	CDR3nt
TRBJ2-7	NA	TRBD1	TRBV2	CASSGGQGRNEQYF	TGTGCCAGCAGTGGGGGACAGGGGCGGAACGAGCAGTACTTC
TRBJ1-1	NA	TRBD1	TRBV19	CASIQDRGVDTEAFF	TGTGCCAGTATTCAGGACAGGGGGGTGGACACTGAAGCTTTCTTT
TRBJ1-1	NA	NA	TRBV14	CASSLQDNTEAFF	TGTGCCAGCAGCCTACAGGATAACACTGAAGCTTTCTTT
TRBJ1-6	NA	NA	TRBV28	CASSNQGIANSPLHF	TGTGCCAGCAGTAATCAGGGGATTGCCAATTCACCCCTCCACTTT
TRBJ1-1	NA	NA	TRBV29-1	CSVVPIGGGGTEAFF	TGCAGCGTTGTCCCCATCGGGGGCGGGGGCACTGAAGCTTTCTTT
TRBJ2-7	NA	TRBD2	TRBV19	CASSPGLAETFSYEQYF	TGTGCCAGTAGTCCAGGACTAGCGGAAACTTTCTCCTACGAGCAGTACTTC
TRBJ2-5	NA	NA	TRBV11-2	CASSSPGNLETQYF	TGTGCCAGCAGTTCCCCGGGGAATTTGGAGACCCAGTACTTC
TRBJ1-3	NA	NA	TRBV2	CASKEQASGNTIYF	TGTGCCAGCAAAGAACAGGCCTCTGGAAACACCATATATTTT
TRBJ1-2	NA	NA	TRBV10-3	CAISAQEHYGYTF	TGTGCCATCAGTGCCCAGGAACACTATGGCTACACCTTC
TRBJ1-2	NA	TRBD1	TRBV12-5	CASGLVLVGTGHHYGYTF	TGTGCTAGTGGTTTGGTACTGGTCGGGACAGGGCATCACTATGGCTACACCTTC
TRBJ1-2	NA	TRBD1	TRBV18	CASSRSGGGYTF	TGTGCCAGCTCACGCTCAGGGGGTGGCTACACCTTC
TRBJ1-4	NA	NA	TRBV2	CASSDLVHEKLFF	TGTGCCAGCAGTGATTTAGTTCATGAAAAACTGTTTTTT
TRBJ1-3	NA	TRBD1	TRBV5-5	CASSRTPTGTGNTIYF	TGTGCCAGCAGCCGGACTCCGACAGGGACTGGAAACACCATATATTTT
TRBJ1-6	NA	NA	TRBV3-1/TRBV3-2	CASSQVGGIDSPLHF	TGTGCCAGCAGCCAAGTCGGGGGGATCGATTCACCCCTCCACTTT
TRBJ1-4	NA	TRBD1	TRBV7-6	CASSSGTVNEKLFF	TGTGCCAGCAGCTCCGGGACAGTTAATGAAAAACTGTTTTTT
TRBJ1-2	medium-sized	NA	TRBV3-1/TRBV3-2	CASSQDQYYGYTF	TGTGCCAGCAGCCAAGACCAATACTATGGCTACACCTTC
TRBJ1-3	NA	NA	TRBV7-9	CASSFRGAGNTIYF	TGTGCCAGCAGCTTCCGGGGGGCCGGAAACACCATATATTTT
TRBJ1-4	NA	NA	TRBV19	CASSIQGSANEKLFF	TGTGCCAGTAGTATCCAGGGCTCGGCTAATGAAAAACTGTTTTTT
TRBJ1-2	once	TRBD1	TRBV27	CASSTGTGLGGGYTF	TGTGCCAGCAGTACAGGGACAGGGCTGGGGGGTGGCTACACCTTC
TRBJ2-5	once	TRBD1	TRBV5-1	CASRSGTAQETQYF	TGCGCCAGCAGATCCGGGACAGCACAAGAGACCCAGTACTTC
TRBJ1-5	NA	NA	TRBV7-2	CASSLAGDQPQHF	TGTGCCAGCAGCTTAGCGGGAGATCAGCCCCAGCATTTT
TRBJ1-6	NA	TRBD1	TRBV12-3/TRBV12-4	CASSRTGGTPLHF	TGTGCCAGCAGTCGGACAGGAGGGACACCCCTCCACTTT
TRBJ2-7	once	TRBD2	TRBV7-9	CASSLALAGGPRSYEQYF	TGTGCCAGCAGCTTAGCTCTAGCGGGGGGACCCAGATCCTACGAGCAGTACTTC
TRBJ2-7	few	TRBD1	TRBV5-4	CASSPNSQGAYYEQYF	TGTGCCAGCAGCCCAAATTCACAGGGGGCGTACTACGAGCAGTACTTC
TRBJ2-5	NA	NA	TRBV5-4	CASSLSGGETQYF	TGTGCCAGCAGCTTGTCAGGGGGGGAGACCCAGTACTTC
TRBJ2-3	NA	TRBD2	TRBV3-1/TRBV3-2	CASSQALGLAGGRYTQYF	TGTGCCAGCAGCCAAGCATTGGGACTAGCGGGGGGGCGATATACGCAGTATTTT
TRBJ1-2	NA	NA	TRBV28	CASSKGEGYGYTF	TGTGCCAGCAGCAAAGGGGAGGGCTATGGCTACACCTTC
TRBJ2-3	NA	NA	TRBV6-5	CASSYYVTGRTDTQYF	TGTGCCAGCAGTTACTATGTGACAGGTCGGACAGATACGCAGTATTTT
TRBJ1-2	few	TRBD1	TRBV5-1	CASTGTGRDGYTF	TGCGCCAGCACCGGGACAGGGAGGGATGGCTACACCTTC
TRBJ2-2	NA	TRBD1	TRBV27	CASSQDRSGELFF	TGTGCCAGCAGTCAGGACAGGTCCGGGGAGCTGTTTTTT
TRBJ2-3	NA	TRBD2	TRBV7-2	CASSLALAGGRDTQYF	TGTGCCAGCAGCTTAGCTTTAGCGGGGGGGAGGGATACGCAGTATTTT
TRBJ1-5	NA	NA	TRBV5-1	CASSLEAGNQPQHF	TGCGCCAGCAGCTTGGAGGCAGGGAATCAGCCCCAGCATTTT
TRBJ1-1	NA	NA	TRBV5-1	CASSFGQPMNTEAFF	TGCGCCAGCAGCTTTGGACAGCCCATGAACACTGAAGCTTTCTTT
TRBJ2-1	once	NA	TRBV6-5	CASSPRAPSFEQFF	TGTGCCAGCAGTCCACGAGCCCCTAGTTTTGAGCAGTTCTTC
TRBJ2-7	NA	TRBD2	TRBV12-5	CASGLARGGWYEQYF	TGTGCTAGTGGTTTGGCGCGGGGGGGCTGGTACGAGCAGTACTTC
TRBJ2-1	NA	NA	TRBV5-6	CASFVLGVEQFF	TGTGCCAGCTTTGTCCTCGGGGTTGAGCAGTTCTTC
TRBJ2-1	NA	NA	TRBV3-1/TRBV3-2	CASSQEILTGGGHEQFF	TGTGCCAGCAGCCAAGAGATCTTAACAGGGGGGGGACATGAGCAGTTCTTC
TRBJ1-1	NA	TRBD1	TRBV5-5	CASSGTGGVTEAFF	TGTGCCAGCAGCGGCACAGGGGGCGTCACTGAAGCTTTCTTT
TRBJ1-2	NA	TRBD1	TRBV19	CASSIRTGDYGYTF	TGTGCCAGTAGTATCCGGACAGGGGACTATGGCTACACCTTC
TRBJ1-6	once	NA	TRBV11-2	CASSVRTGYNSPLHF	TGTGCCAGCAGCGTAAGAACAGGCTATAATTCACCCCTCCACTTT
TRBJ1-2	NA	TRBD1	TRBV10-2	CASSESEGAIYGYTF	TGCGCCAGCAGTGAGTCGGAGGGGGCGATCTATGGCTACACCTTC
TRBJ1-5	NA	NA	TRBV19	CASSIGAGDSNQPQHF	TGTGCCAGTAGTATTGGGGCAGGGGATAGCAATCAGCCCCAGCATTTT
TRBJ1-3	NA	TRBD1	TRBV2	CASSISGGRGSTIYF	TGTGCCAGCAGCATTTCAGGGGGCCGGGGTAGCACCATATATTTT
TRBJ2-3	NA	TRBD2	TRBV2	CASSEVVAGGRDTQYF	TGTGCCAGCAGTGAGGTGGTAGCGGGGGGGCGAGATACGCAGTATTTT
TRBJ1-4	NA	TRBD1	TRBV10-3	CAISDRDSHEKLFF	TGTGCCATCAGTGATAGGGACAGCCATGAAAAACTGTTTTTT
TRBJ1-1	NA	TRBD1	TRBV7-2	CASSARQGFGTEAFF	TGTGCCAGCAGCGCCAGACAGGGTTTCGGCACTGAAGCTTTCTTT